Only one count was recorded for the clone carrying this TCR beta chain. Its cognate antigen is unknown. This sample is part of a study of neoadjuvant anti-PD-1 for oral cavity cancer. For the study at large: Nivolumab at 3 mg/kg was mostly given biweekly, three to four doses, pre-surgery.

General observations from the study: TCR analyses covered only a few patients per response group.

With 5 bases removed from V and 2 bases from J, the gap between germline ends came to 13 bases. The CDR3 has 16 residues. The germline V gene encodes CDR1 SEHNR and CDR2 FQNEAQ (reference sequence). Six replicates per PBMC sample, mostly from around 460 ng of genomic DNA. Sequencing was performed with immunoSEQ multiplex PCR; in TCRdb, only in-frame clones are kept and a portion is missing. This sample yields about 9,900 clones, of which roughly 64% are seen a single time; 4.2% belongs to the top ten. Time point meaning: after neoadjuvant nivolumab, at surgical resection. PBMCs were not maintained or expanded in culture before analysis.

Specimen: PBMCs, collected after nivolumab (anti-PD-1) treatment. This TCR derives from a person between 35 and 79 years old with oral cavity squamous cell carcinoma. This chain links TRBV7-9 with TRBJ2-6; TRBD1 might be the D (6 bases). In DNA, the CDR3 is TGTGCCAGCAGCCCACCTACAGGGCCTGGGGCCAACGTCCTGACTTTC. Residues: CASSPPTGPGANVLTF.